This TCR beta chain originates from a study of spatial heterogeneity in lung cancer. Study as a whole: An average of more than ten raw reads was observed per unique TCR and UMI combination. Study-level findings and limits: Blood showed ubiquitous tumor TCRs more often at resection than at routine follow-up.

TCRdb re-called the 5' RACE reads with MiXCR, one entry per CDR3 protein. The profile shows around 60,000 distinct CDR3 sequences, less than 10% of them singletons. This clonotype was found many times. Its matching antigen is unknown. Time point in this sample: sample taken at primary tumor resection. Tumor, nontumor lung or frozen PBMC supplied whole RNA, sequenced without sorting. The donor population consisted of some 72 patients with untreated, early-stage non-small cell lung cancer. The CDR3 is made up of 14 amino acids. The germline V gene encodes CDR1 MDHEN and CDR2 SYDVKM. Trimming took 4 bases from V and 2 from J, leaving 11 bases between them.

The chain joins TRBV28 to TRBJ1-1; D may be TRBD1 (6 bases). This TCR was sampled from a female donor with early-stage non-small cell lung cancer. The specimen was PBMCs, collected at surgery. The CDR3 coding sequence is TGTGCCAGCAGTTGGACAGATCTTAACACTGAAGCTTTCTTT. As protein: CASSWTDLNTEAFF. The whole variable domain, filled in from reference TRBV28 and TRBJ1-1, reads DVKVTQSSRYLVKRTGEKVFLECVQDMDHENMFWYRQDPGLGLRLIYFSYDVKMKEKGDIPEGYSVSREKKERFSLILESASTNQTSMYLCASSWTDLNTEAFFGQGTRLTVV.